What follows are 19 T cell receptor beta chains derived from one specimen sequenced in a study of shared clonotypes between healthy human individuals. Libraries were prepared by immunoSEQ multiplex PCR; TCRdb keeps only in-frame clonotypes and omits some of them. The profile shows approximately 1,000,000 clones, about 72% of them singletons. The sample comprised memory CD4+ T cells from PBMCs. Subset reported: CD45RA-negative fraction. The receptors here all came from a man younger than 35 in good health. Some clones in this sample may be carry-over from other donors' samples.

This clone was counted between two and nine times. This chain uses TRBV29-1 with TRBJ1-2; 7 bases are a match to TRBD1. The germline gives CDR1 SQVTM, CDR2 ANQGSEA. This CDR3 comprises 13 residues. Trimming took 7 bases from V and 4 from J; bases not matched to a gene: 9. DNA for the CDR3: TGCAGCGCCACCGGACAGGCCGCCTATGGCTACACCTTC. It codes for CSATGQAAYGYTF.

In regard to this clone: This sample includes further DNA sequences coding for the same CDR3. The V gene is TRBV19, the J gene TRBJ1-6; 8 nucleotides agree with TRBD1. Trimming at V came to 1 base and at J to 9 bases, leaving 2 bases not matched to a gene. CDR3 size: 14 residues. Germline V gene data show CDR1 as LNHDA and CDR2 as SQIVND (reference sequence). DNA of the CDR3: TGTGCCAGTAGTATAGGACAGGGGATTTCACCCCTCCACTTT. Amino acids: CASSIGQGISPLHF.

For the CDR3, the DNA is TGTGCCAGCAGTGAAAGAGGCAGGGAGCCCCAAGGCTACACCTTC. Its translation: CASSERGREPQGYTF. The chain links TRBV25-1 to TRBJ1-2; D possibly corresponds to TRBD1 (5 bases). The ends were cut back, 2 bases at V and 8 bases at J, with 18 bases in the middle. The length of the CDR3 is 15 residues. Germline assignment: CDR1 MGHDK and CDR2 SYGVNS.

V usage is TRBV5-4 and J usage is TRBJ1-4; D gene ambiguous. The CDR3 covers 14 residues. V gave up 0 bases and J gave up 5 bases, with 8 bases separating them. Germline lookup yields CDR1 SGHNT and CDR2 YYREEE (reference sequence). DNA of the CDR3: TGTGCCAGCAGCTTGGGCTCACCAAATGAAAAACTGTTTTTT. Its protein product is CASSLGSPNEKLFF.

The J gene is TRBJ2-1, the V gene TRBV10-1; the match to TRBD2 covers 10 bases. Germline V lookup: CDR1 WNHNN, CDR2 SYGVQD (reference sequence). The CDR3 extends over 16 amino acids. V was pared by 6 bases and J by 4 bases, with 9 bases of the junction left unmatched. CDR3 coding DNA: TGCGCCAGCAGCTCCAGAACTAGCGGGGCATACAATGAGCAGTTCTTC. This sequence encodes CASSSRTSGAYNEQFF.

This clone was observed a single time. The chain carries TRBV7-2 and TRBJ1-2; the D is unclear. V shed 1 base and J shed 1 base, with 10 bases lying between them. Germline CDR1 and CDR2: SGHTA and FQGNSA. This CDR3 has 15 residues. CDR3 DNA sequence: TGTGCCAGCAGCTTAGAATCCGGCCTTAACTATGGCTACACCTTC. This sequence encodes CASSLESGLNYGYTF.

The chain couples TRBV5-4 to TRBJ2-3, with TRBD2 identical over 14 bases. The V gene end was trimmed by 3 bases and the J gene end by 6 bases; junction bases not matched to a gene: 3. CDR3 length equals 15 residues. CDR1 is SGHNT and CDR2 is YYREEE in the germline V gene (reference sequence). CDR3: CASSSWTSGRDTQYF. The CDR3, as DNA: TGTGCCAGCAGCTCTTGGACTAGCGGGAGGGATACGCAGTATTTT.

V and J are TRBV6-5 and TRBJ2-7; D tentatively reads TRBD1 or TRBD2 (5 bases each). This CDR3 has 15 amino acids. CDR1 is MNHEY and CDR2 is SVGAGI in the germline V gene. Trimming left V 2 bases short and J 0 bases short, with 11 bases between. Here the CDR3 DNA reads TGTGCCAGCAGTTACGGGTGGGGGAGCTCCTACGAGCAGTACTTC. It encodes CASSYGWGSSYEQYF.

V and J are TRBV5-5 and TRBJ1-6; D is uncertain. V was pared by 1 base and J by 0 bases, with 8 bases between. The CDR3 has 16 amino acids. Germline CDR1 SGHKS, CDR2 YYEKEE (reference sequence). CDR3 sequence reads: CASSLTVISYNSPLHF. The CDR3 bases are TGTGCCAGCAGCTTGACAGTCATCTCCTATAATTCACCCCTCCACTTT.

The rearrangement links TRBV15 to TRBJ2-7, with D unclear. Germline V lookup: CDR1 LNHNV, CDR2 YYDKDF (reference sequence). V was clipped by 0 bases and J by 3 bases, with 6 bases between them. This CDR3 has 13 amino acids. The CDR3, as DNA: TGTGCCACCAGCAGAGATCCGGTCTACGAGCAGTACTTC. It codes for CATSRDPVYEQYF.

The rearrangement joins TRBV4-3 to TRBJ2-5; no reliable D call. This CDR3 has 13 amino acids. V shed 2 bases and J shed 9 bases, with 13 bases lying between them. Germline V gene data show CDR1 as LGHNA and CDR2 as YSLEER. DNA for the CDR3: TGCGCCAGCAGCCAAAATAGTAACTCGGCCCAGTACTTC. Encoded protein: CASSQNSNSAQYF.

In its sample, this clone was seen a few times. The chain is built from TRBV10-3 and TRBJ1-1; TRBD1 matches 8 bases. V lost 10 bases to trimming and J lost 6 bases; unmatched junction nucleotides: 4. The CDR3 extends over 11 amino acids. CDR1 is ENHRY, CDR2 SYGVKD, per germline. In DNA form, the CDR3 reads TGTGCCACCGGGGGACAGGCTGAAGCTTTCTTT. It translates to CATGGQAEAFF.

In this sample, this clone turned up once. This rearrangement joins TRBV6-5 to TRBJ2-3; TRBD1 is a possible D gene (7 bases). The V and J ends lost 6 bases and 2 bases respectively, with 12 bases between them. CDR3 length: 14 amino acids. Per the germline V gene, CDR1 is MNHEY and CDR2 is SVGAGI. This chain's CDR3 is CASRRGQNTDTQYF. In DNA form, the CDR3 reads TGTGCCAGCAGGCGGGGACAGAACACAGATACGCAGTATTTT.

This sequence joins TRBV6-6 and TRBJ2-5; D ambiguous. Germline V CDR1 and CDR2: MNHNY, SVGAGI (reference sequence). The V end lost 0 bases, the J end lost 5 bases, and 10 bases lay between the germline ends. The CDR3 spans 14 residues. In DNA, the CDR3 is TGTGCCAGCAGTTACTCCCCCTCCTGGGAGACCCAGTACTTC. It is translated as CASSYSPSWETQYF.

This chain links TRBV7-3 with TRBJ2-2; no definite D call. V lost 0 bases, J lost 5 bases, and 10 bases lay in between. The CDR3 is 15 amino acids. The germline V gene has CDR1 SGHTA and CDR2 FQGTGA. CDR3 sequence: CASSLTGLGTGELFF. The CDR3 nucleotides read TGTGCCAGCAGCTTAACTGGATTGGGTACCGGGGAGCTGTTTTTT.

This chain joins TRBV5-1 and TRBJ1-1; D remains unclear. V lost 2 bases to trimming and J lost 3 bases, with 14 bases between them. CDR3 size: 15 residues. CDR1 and CDR2 from the germline V gene are SGHRS and YFSETQ. CDR3 sequence reads: CASSFRGPQDTEAFF. As DNA, the CDR3 is TGCGCCAGCAGCTTTCGCGGACCTCAAGACACTGAAGCTTTCTTT.

V usage is TRBV20-1 and J usage is TRBJ1-1, with 7 bases aligning to TRBD1. The junction had 6 bases not matched to a gene; V was cut back by 6 bases and J by 11 bases. The germline V gene has CDR1 DFQATT and CDR2 SNEGSKA (reference sequence). The CDR3 is made up of 10 amino acids. The CDR3 DNA reads TGCAGTGCCCTAGACAGGGCGGCTTTCTTT. The encoded protein is CSALDRAAFF.

The V gene is TRBV5-1, the J gene TRBJ2-7; perhaps D is TRBD1 or TRBD2 (5 bases each). V lost 0 bases, J lost 6 bases, and 10 bases lay in between. Germline values: CDR1 SGHRS, CDR2 YFSETQ. This CDR3 contains 13 residues. This CDR3 is CASSLEFGGEQYF. CDR3 DNA sequence: TGCGCCAGCAGCTTGGAGTTTGGGGGCGAGCAGTACTTC.

The chain employs TRBV28 and TRBJ2-5, with 10 bases that match TRBD1. This CDR3 is 16 amino acids long. CDR1 and CDR2 from the germline V gene are MDHEN and SYDVKM. V lost 8 bases, J lost 5 bases, and 14 bases stayed unmatched. CDR3 DNA sequence: TGTGCCAGCTACTCTCCTTCCGGGACAGGGGAGGAGACCCAGTACTTC. Translation: CASYSPSGTGEETQYF.